This TCR beta chain was identified during a study of blood T cell repertoires in COVID-19. Study overall: Samples taken during acute and convalescent COVID-19 were collected in the United States, Italy and Spain.

This clone appeared a few times. The CDR3 is 15 amino acids. Trimming left V 2 bases short and J 11 bases short, with 16 bases between. The V gene's germline CDR1 is LNHDA and CDR2 SQIVND (reference sequence). Authors' processing steps: Amplified reference gene primers provided the basis for estimating nucleated cell counts. TCRdb's copy holds only in-frame clones and misses some; the assay was immunoSEQ multiplex PCR. V, J and clone size derive from that table, while D and trimming were established from the DNA sequence. Among roughly 240,000 clones listed, more than 65% were seen once. The chain uses TRBV19 and TRBJ1-6, with D possibly being TRBD1 (5 bases). The source is a man in his forties who had recovered from COVID-19. Sequencing used peripheral blood. The CDR3 DNA follows: TGTGCCAGTAGTATATATTACGGGGGTCAGGCACCCCTCCACTTT. This gives the protein CASSIYYGGQAPLHF.